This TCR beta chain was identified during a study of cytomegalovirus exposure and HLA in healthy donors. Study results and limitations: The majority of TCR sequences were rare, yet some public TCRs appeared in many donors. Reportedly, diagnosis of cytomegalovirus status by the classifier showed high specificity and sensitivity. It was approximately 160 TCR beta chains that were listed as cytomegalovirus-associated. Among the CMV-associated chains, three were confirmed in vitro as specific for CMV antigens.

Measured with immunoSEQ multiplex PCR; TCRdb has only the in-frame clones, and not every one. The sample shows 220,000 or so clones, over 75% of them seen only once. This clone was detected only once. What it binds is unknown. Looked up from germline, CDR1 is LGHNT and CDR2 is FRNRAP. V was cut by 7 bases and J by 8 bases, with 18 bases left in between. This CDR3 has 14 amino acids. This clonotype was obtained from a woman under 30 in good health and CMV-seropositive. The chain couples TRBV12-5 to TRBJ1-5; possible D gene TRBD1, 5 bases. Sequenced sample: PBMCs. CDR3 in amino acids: CASVTGRGLEPQHF. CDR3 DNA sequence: TGTGCTAGTGTTACGGGACGGGGACTTGAGCCCCAGCATTTT.